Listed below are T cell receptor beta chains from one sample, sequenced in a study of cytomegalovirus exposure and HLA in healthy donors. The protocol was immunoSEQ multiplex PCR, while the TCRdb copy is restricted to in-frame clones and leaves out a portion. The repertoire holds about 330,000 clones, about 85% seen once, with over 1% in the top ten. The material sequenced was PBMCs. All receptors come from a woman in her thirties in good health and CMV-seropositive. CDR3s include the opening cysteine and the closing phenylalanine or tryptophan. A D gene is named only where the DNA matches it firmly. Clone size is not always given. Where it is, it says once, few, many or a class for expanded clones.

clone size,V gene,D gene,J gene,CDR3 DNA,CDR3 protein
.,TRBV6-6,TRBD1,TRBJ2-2,TGTGCCAGCAGTGACAGGGGGAACACCGGGGAGCTGTTTTTT,CASSDRGNTGELFF
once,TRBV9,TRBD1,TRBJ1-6,TGTGCCAGCAGCGTAGAGGGGGCCGGTTCACCCCTCCACTTT,CASSVEGAGSPLHF
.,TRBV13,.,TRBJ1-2,TGTGCCAGCAGCTTGAGTTGGGATGGCTACACCTTC,CASSLSWDGYTF
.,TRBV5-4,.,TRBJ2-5,TGTGCCAGCAGCCGAGACCAGGCGCCCCAGTACTTC,CASSRDQAPQYF
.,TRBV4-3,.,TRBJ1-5,TGCGCCAGCAGCCAAGACCGACAGGGCAATCAGCCCCAGCATTTT,CASSQDRQGNQPQHF
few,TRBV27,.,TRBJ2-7,TGTGCCAGCAGTCCCAATCTCCCTGACGCCTCCTACGAGCAGTACTTC,CASSPNLPDASYEQYF
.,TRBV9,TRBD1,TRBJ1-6,TGTGCCAGCAGCACTACAGGGGGTCGCTCACCCCTCCACTTT,CASSTTGGRSPLHF
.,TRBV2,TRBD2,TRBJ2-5,TGTGCCAGCAGTGAAGCGCTGGCGGGGGGGTTTGAGACCCAGTACTTC,CASSEALAGGFETQYF
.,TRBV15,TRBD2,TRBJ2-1,TGTGCCACCAGCAGAGATCCCTTTGTAGCGGGGGAGCAGTTCTTC,CATSRDPFVAGEQFF
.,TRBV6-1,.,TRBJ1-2,TGTGCCAGCAGTGAGCCCCGTAACGGGCACTATGGCTACACCTTC,CASSEPRNGHYGYTF
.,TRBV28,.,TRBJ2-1,TGTGCCAGCAGTTTATCTGCTGAGCAGTTCTTC,CASSLSAEQFF
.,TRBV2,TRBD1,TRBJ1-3,TGTGCCAGCACCAAAAAAGGGACAGGGCGGGACTCTGGAAACACCATATATTTT,CASTKKGTGRDSGNTIYF
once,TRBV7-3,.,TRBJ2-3,TGTGCCAGCAGTTCCCGCGAGTGGGATACGCAGTATTTT,CASSSREWDTQYF
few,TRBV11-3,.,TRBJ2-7,TGTGCCAGCAGCTTCCCAGGGTCTTACGAGCAGTACTTC,CASSFPGSYEQYF
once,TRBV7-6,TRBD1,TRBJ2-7,TGTGCCAGCAGCTTGGGACAGGGGTTCCTCTACGAGCAGTACTTC,CASSLGQGFLYEQYF
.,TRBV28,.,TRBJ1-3,TGTGCCAGCAGCTCTCCGGACACGAGCTCTGGAAACACCATATATTTT,CASSSPDTSSGNTIYF
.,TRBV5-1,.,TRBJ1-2,TGCGCCAGCAGCCTGTGGGGGGCGGGCTATGGCTACACCTTC,CASSLWGAGYGYTF
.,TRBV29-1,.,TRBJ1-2,TGCAGCGTTGAATACGGGTTTTATGGCTACACCTTC,CSVEYGFYGYTF
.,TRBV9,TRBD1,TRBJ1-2,TGTGCCAGCAGCGTACAGGGGGCGCGGAGCTATGGCTACACCTTC,CASSVQGARSYGYTF
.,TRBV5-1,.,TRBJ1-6,TGCGCCAGCAGCCGGGAGATCCCAAATTCACCCCTCCACTTT,CASSREIPNSPLHF
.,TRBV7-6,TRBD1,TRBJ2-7,TGTGCCAGCAGCTACAAGACAGGGGGCGCGGGGGAGCAGTACTTC,CASSYKTGGAGEQYF
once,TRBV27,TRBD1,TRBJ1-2,TGTGCCAGCAGTTTATCCTCTCTAACAGGGGCCTATGGCTACACCTTC,CASSLSSLTGAYGYTF
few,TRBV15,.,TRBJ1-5,TGTGCCACCAGCAGAGATGGCAGGGTTGGCAATCAGCCCCAGCATTTT,CATSRDGRVGNQPQHF
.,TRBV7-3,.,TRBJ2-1,TGTGCCAGCAGCGGGGACTCCGGCTCCTACAATGAGCAGTTCTTC,CASSGDSGSYNEQFF
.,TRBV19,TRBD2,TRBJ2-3,TGTGCCAGTAGTATAGTCGGCGGGAGTGAAGATGGCACAGATACGCAGTATTTT,CASSIVGGSEDGTDTQYF
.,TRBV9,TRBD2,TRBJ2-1,TGTGCCAGCAGCGTAGGGCCAGCGGGGTCCTACAATGAGCAGTTCTTC,CASSVGPAGSYNEQFF
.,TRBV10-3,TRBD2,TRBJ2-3,TGTGCCACCTCTAGCGGACGGGGCACAGATACGCAGTATTTT,CATSSGRGTDTQYF
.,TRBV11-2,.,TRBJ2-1,TGTGCCAGCAGCTTAGAATTGGGAAGCGGCCGAGGCAACAATGAGCAGTTCTTC,CASSLELGSGRGNNEQFF
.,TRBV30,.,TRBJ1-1,TGTGCCTGGAGCACGGGAGTTCTTGAAGCTTTCTTT,CAWSTGVLEAFF
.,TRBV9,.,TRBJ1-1,TGTGCCAGCAGCGTTGGCTATGGAGGGGGGGACACTGAAGCTTTCTTT,CASSVGYGGGDTEAFF
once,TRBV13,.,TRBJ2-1,TGTGCCAGCAGCCCAACGACTATGGCCTACAATGAGCAGTTCTTC,CASSPTTMAYNEQFF
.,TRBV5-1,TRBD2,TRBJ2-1,TGCGCCAGCAGCAAAGCTAGCGGGAGCGGAGACAATGAGCAGTTCTTC,CASSKASGSGDNEQFF
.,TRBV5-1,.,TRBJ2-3,TGCGCCAGCGTGGAGGCCTCTTGGACCACAGATACGCAGTATTTT,CASVEASWTTDTQYF
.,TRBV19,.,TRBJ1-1,TGTGCCAGTAGTATATTCTCTTGGGGCAGGGAAGCTTTCTTT,CASSIFSWGREAFF
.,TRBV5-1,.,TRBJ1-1,TGCGCCAGCAGCTTGGCCGGGGGACTCTCTGAAGCTTTCTTT,CASSLAGGLSEAFF
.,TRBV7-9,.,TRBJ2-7,TGTGCCAGCAGTCGAGAAGGGGAGTCTTACGAGCAGTACTTC,CASSREGESYEQYF
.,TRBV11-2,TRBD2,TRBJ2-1,TGTGCCAGCCGGCAAGCGGGATACTCCTACAATGAGCAGTTCTTC,CASRQAGYSYNEQFF
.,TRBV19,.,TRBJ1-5,TGTGCCAGTAGTATGATATCGGGGTCTGGCAATCAGCCCCAGCATTTT,CASSMISGSGNQPQHF
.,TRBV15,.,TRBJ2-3,TGTGCCACCAGCAGAGATCCGGGGGGCTGGGCAGATACGCAGTATTTT,CATSRDPGGWADTQYF
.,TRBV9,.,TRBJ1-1,TGTGCCAGCAGCGTAGCTCCAGGGGTGAACACTGAAGCTTTCTTT,CASSVAPGVNTEAFF
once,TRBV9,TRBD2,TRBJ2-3,TGTGCCAGCAGCGTAAGTGGGTCCGGGGCGCGGGAGGTAGATACGCAGTATTTT,CASSVSGSGAREVDTQYF
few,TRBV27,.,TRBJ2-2,TGTGCCAGCAGTTTCAACACCGGGGAGCTGTTTTTT,CASSFNTGELFF
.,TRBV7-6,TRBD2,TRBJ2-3,TGTGCCAGCAGCACGCTAGCGGGGGGCTCCACAGATACGCAGTATTTT,CASSTLAGGSTDTQYF
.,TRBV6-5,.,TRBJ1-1,TGTGCCAGCCACAGCCGGTCCCCGAACACTGAAGCTTTCTTT,CASHSRSPNTEAFF
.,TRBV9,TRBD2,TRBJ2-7,TGTGCCAGCAGCCCACACCCGGCGGGAGGGTTCAACGAGCAGTACTTC,CASSPHPAGGFNEQYF
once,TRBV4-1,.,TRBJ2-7,TGCGCCAGCAGCCAACCGCTAGCTACGGGGGAGCAGTACTTC,CASSQPLATGEQYF
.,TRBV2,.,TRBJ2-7,TGTGCCAGCAGTGTTGAGGGACAACCCTACGAGCAGTACTTC,CASSVEGQPYEQYF
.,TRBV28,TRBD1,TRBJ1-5,TGTGCCAGCAGTTTGAGGACAGGGGGACAGCATTTT,CASSLRTGGQHF
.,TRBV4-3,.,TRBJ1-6,TGCGCCAGCAGCCAAGATCGGGGGGGGGCTTCACCCCTCCACTTT,CASSQDRGGASPLHF